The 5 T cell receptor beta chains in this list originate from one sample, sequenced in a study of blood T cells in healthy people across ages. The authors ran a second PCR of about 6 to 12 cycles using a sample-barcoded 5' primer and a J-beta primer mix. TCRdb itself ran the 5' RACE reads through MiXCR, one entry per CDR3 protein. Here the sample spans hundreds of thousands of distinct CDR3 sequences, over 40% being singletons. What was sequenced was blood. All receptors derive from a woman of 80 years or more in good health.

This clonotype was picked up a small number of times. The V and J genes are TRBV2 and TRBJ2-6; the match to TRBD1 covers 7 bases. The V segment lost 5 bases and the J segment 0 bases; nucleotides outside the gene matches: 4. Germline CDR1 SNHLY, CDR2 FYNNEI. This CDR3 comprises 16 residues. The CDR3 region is CASSRTGDSGANVLTF. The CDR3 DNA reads TGTGCCAGCAGTAGGACAGGTGACTCTGGGGCCAACGTCCTGACTTTC.

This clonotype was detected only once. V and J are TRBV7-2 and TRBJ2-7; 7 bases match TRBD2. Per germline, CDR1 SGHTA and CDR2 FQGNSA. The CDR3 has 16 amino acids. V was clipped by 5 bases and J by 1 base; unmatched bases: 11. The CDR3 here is CASSQVVRGVSYEQYF. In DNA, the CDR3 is TGTGCCAGCAGCCAAGTGGTACGGGGGGTTTCCTACGAGCAGTACTTC.

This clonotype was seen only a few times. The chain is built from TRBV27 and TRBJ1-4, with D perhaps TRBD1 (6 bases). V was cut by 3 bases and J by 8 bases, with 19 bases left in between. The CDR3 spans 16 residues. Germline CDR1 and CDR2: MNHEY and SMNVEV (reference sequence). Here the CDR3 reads CASSFPSGGAVEKLFF. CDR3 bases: TGTGCCAGCAGTTTTCCATCCGGGGGGGCTGTCGAAAAACTGTTTTTT.

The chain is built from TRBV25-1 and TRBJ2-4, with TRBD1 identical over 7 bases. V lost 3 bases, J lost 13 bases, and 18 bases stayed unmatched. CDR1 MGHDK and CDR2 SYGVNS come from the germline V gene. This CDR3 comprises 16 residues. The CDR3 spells CASSDPRTGRKEIQYF. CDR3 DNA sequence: TGTGCCAGCAGTGATCCTAGGACAGGTCGCAAAGAGATCCAGTACTTC.

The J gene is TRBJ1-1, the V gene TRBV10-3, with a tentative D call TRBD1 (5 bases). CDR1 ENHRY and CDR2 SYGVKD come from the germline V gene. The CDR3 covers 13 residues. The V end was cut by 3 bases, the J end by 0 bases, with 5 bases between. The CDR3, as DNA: TGTGCCATCAGTGACAGGGTGAACACTGAAGCTTTCTTT. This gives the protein CAISDRVNTEAFF.